This T cell receptor beta chain was profiled in a study of regulatory T cells in long-lasting Graves disease (dated by TCRdb to the early 2020s). In terms of the full investigation: Patients with newly diagnosed Graves' disease had been on antithyroid drugs for under 3 months. This study used TCR sequencing and RNA sequencing of peripheral blood to compare persistent Graves' disease patients against newly diagnosed Graves' disease patients. The study took place in China and was registered as a clinical trial. A total of around 33 samples underwent TCR sequencing, from about 13 patients with persistent Graves' disease and some 20 patients with newly diagnosed Graves' disease. The paper's findings and limits, for the study overall: Persistent disease showed preferential use of TRBV28, TRBJ1-2 and TRBJ2-5, whereas newly diagnosed disease favored TRBV20-1 and TRBJ2-1. Lower TCR Shannon entropy and fewer highly expanded clones were observed in persistent Graves' disease patients than in newly diagnosed patients, which suggested clonal expansion. Persistent patients shared more public clonotypes among themselves (roughly 2,700) than newly diagnosed patients did (roughly 910). Sequencing and analysis were limited to the TCR beta chain. Peripheral blood alone was examined, since thyroid tissue, which constituted the primary lesion, could not be accessed. The small sample size was acknowledged by the authors as a limitation that may reduce accuracy.

V and J lose 5 bases and 8 bases, and a span of 15 bases separates them. The CDR3 covers 13 residues, taking in both the cysteine and the phenylalanine. Just CDR3 DNA is preserved here, 39 bases in frame from base 1. According to the germline V gene, CDR1 reads SGHVS and CDR2 reads FQNEAQ. The library came from multiplex PCR. For sequencing, an Illumina HiSeq 4000 was employed. iRepertoire HTBI primers and Arm-PCR amplification of CDR3 regions were used to construct TCR beta libraries. Before sequencing, the PCR products went through gel purification. As for the original processing: Gene usage analysis of CDR3 amino acid clonotypes relied on the 55 to 80 TRBV and 13 to 15 TRBJ segments identified across samples. COPE and FqMerger were used to merge the filtered high-quality paired reads into contigs. Contigs were aligned with BLAST to IMGT TRBV, TRBD and TRBJ reference genes, and CDR3 was defined per IMGT. Clonotypes above 0.1% frequency were classified as highly expanded clones. Repertoire diversity was measured by Shannon entropy, and V-J evenness by the Gini coefficient. A clonotype was considered public if more than one individual shared it. The public sequencing data were trimmed at Q25 with fastp and processed into clonotypes with MiXCR by TCRdb, which kept only in-frame beta chains. Identical CDR3 proteins give one entry, which carries the most common genes and DNA. In this record, the V and J calls reflect TCRdb's handling and not the investigators' own analysis. The sample records about 400,000 distinct CDR3 sequences, 15% of which are singletons. The ten largest clonotypes hold around 7.6% of the sample.

This clonotype was seen at least ten times. Its antigen remains unidentified. The record has no base qualities; no much larger clone is one base away. The sample's time point label, in plain terms: newly diagnosed GD, antithyroid drugs for less than 3 months. For both TCR sequencing and RNA sequencing, RNA was extracted from PBMCs using TRIzol. The diagnosis of Graves' disease was made according to American Thyroid Association guidelines. Patients for the study were recruited at an endocrinology department in Xi'an, China. From each patient, 8 to 10 milliliters of peripheral blood was collected into an EDTA anticoagulant tube. PBMCs were isolated by Ficoll Paque Plus density gradient separation without further T cell sorting. RNA quality was checked with an Agilent 2100 Bioanalyzer and agarose gel, and concentration with a NanoDrop 2000. The data were also submitted as part of a second study, on T cells in Graves' hyperthyroidism and ophthalmopathy. As the second paper documents: A patient counted as having stable Graves' hyperthyroidism if no progression to ophthalmopathy occurred over 18 months of follow-up. Hyperthyroidism patients were newly diagnosed, had a disease duration of under 2 months, and were aged 18 to 65 years. Any patient with an uncontrolled infection, another autoimmune disease, pregnancy or lactation was excluded. Diagnoses relied on clinical symptoms, serum thyroxine and TRAb, thyroid ultrasound and orbital computed tomography. For the first round of RT-PCR on the TCR CDR3, the HTBI primer set was used together with the Qiagen OneStep RT-PCR kit. Most expanded thyroid clonotypes (frequency above 0.001) were also found in blood, which suggests that blood repertoires may mirror thyroid immune responses. A 13 V-J signature model separated ophthalmopathy from stable hyperthyroidism, with roughly 88% sensitivity and 81.08% specificity in cross-validation and 80%/75% in testing. During validation, the model predicted progression to ophthalmopathy a median of approximately 6.5 months ahead of onset, with around 71% sensitivity and about 72% specificity. TCR V-J signatures able to tell the groups apart were searched for in a discovery cohort of 90 to 100 patients, of whom more than 40 had Graves' ophthalmopathy and roughly 57 had stable Graves' hyperthyroidism. Prospective prediction of ophthalmopathy was tested in an independent validation cohort consisting of some 19 hyperthyroidism patients and more than 15 patients who later progressed to ophthalmopathy. The 90 or so discovery patients were randomly split 7:3 into training and test sets. In addition, the study compared T-cell repertoires in thyroid tissue and in blood from roughly 6 Graves' hyperthyroidism patients. Once sampling was done, hyperthyroidism patients were given methimazole at a starting dose of 30 mg daily, whereas ophthalmopathy patients were given high-dose intravenous methylprednisolone. A second multiplex PCR round built the libraries, followed by size selection and purification. Libraries were sequenced paired-end with 100 bp reads on an Illumina HiSeq2000. SOAPnuke was used to process the raw data, with reads discarded if the reads contained adapters or uncalled bases, had a mean Phred below 15, or lacked an exact constant-primer or identifier match. High-quality paired reads were merged using COPE v1.2.5, and each unique nucleotide sequence was defined as a clonotype. MiTCR v1.1 was used to align the clonotypes against IMGT TRBV, TRBD and TRBJ reference segments. The analysis included only V-J combinations with a frequency above 0.0001, which together covered 99% to 99.2% of the repertoires. The TCS score was defined as the ratio of F50 (clonal expansion) to E x V (chaos), calculated using BLOSUM62-based TCRdist between CDR3 peptides within each V-J. Welch's t-statistics and random forest reduced approximately 520 V-J features to 13, which were used in a naive Bayes classifier (R e1071). Sample size was not statistically predetermined, and blinding of investigators to group allocation was not performed. The paper reports TCR Vbeta CDR3 sequencing of 140 or so peripheral blood samples: around 45 ophthalmopathy, about 75 hyperthyroidism and 17 progressor patients.

The sample consisted of peripheral blood mononuclear cells (PBMCs), taken at new diagnosis, from a patient treated with antithyroid drugs. The clonotype originates from a middle-aged woman with Graves disease. Donor details come from another sample of the same person, matched by shared clones. This chain is built from TRBV7-8 and TRBJ1-2; the best D guess is TRBD1, with 5 bases matching. The CDR3 region reads CASSPLRGEGYTF. The nucleotide sequence reads as follows: TGTGCCAGCAGCCCGCTTAGGGGAGAGGGCTACACCTTC.